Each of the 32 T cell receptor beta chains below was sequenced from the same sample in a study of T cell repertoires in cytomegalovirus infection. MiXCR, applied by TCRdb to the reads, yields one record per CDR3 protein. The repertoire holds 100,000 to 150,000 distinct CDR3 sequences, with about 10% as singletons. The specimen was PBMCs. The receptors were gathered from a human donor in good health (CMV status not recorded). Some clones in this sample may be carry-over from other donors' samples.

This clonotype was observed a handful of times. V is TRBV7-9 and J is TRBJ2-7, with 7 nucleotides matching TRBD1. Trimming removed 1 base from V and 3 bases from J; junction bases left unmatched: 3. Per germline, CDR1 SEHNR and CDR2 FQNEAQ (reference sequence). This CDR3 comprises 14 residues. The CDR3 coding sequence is TGTGCCAGCAGCTTAGGACAGGGATTCTACGAGCAGTACTTC. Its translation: CASSLGQGFYEQYF.

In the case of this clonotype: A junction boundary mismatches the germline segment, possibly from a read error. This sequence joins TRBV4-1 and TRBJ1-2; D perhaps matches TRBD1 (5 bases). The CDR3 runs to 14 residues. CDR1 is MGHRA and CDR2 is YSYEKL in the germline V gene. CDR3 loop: CASSQETGPYGYTF. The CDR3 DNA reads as TGTGCCAGCAGCCAAGAGACGGGACCCTATGGCTACACCTTC.

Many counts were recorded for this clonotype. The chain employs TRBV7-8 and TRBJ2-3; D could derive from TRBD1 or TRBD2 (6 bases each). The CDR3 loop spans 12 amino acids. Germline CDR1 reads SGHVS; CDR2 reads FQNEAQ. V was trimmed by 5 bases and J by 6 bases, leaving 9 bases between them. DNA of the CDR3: TGTGCCAGCAGCCAAGGGGGGGATACGCAGTATTTT. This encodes CASSQGGDTQYF.

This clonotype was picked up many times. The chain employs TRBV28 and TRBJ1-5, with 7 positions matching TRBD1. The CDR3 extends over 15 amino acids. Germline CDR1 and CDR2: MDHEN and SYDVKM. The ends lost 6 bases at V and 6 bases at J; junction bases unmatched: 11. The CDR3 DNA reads TGTGCCAGCAGCTTAGGGGGCACGGGTAGTCAGCCCCAGCATTTT. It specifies CASSLGGTGSQPQHF.

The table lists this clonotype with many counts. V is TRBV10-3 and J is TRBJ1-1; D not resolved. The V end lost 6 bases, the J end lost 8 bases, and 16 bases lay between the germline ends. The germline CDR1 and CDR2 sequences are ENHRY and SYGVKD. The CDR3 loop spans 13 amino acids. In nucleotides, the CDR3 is TGTGCCATCAGGAAAATCCCGCCGACCGAAGCTTTCTTT. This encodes CAIRKIPPTEAFF.

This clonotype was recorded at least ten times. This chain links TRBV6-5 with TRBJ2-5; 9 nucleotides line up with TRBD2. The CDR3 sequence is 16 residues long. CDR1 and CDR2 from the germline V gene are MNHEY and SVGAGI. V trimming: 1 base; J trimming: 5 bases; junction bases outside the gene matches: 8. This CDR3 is CASSYLTARGGETQYF. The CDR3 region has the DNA TGTGCCAGCAGTTACTTGACCGCGCGGGGGGGCGAGACCCAGTACTTC.

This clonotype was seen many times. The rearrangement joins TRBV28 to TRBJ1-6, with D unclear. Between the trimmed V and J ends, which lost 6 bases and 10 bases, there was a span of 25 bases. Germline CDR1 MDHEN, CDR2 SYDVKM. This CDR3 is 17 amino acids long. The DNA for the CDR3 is TGTGCCAGCAGCAGCACGGAGGGTAAGGTTGGCGGATCACCCCTCCACTTT. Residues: CASSSTEGKVGGSPLHF. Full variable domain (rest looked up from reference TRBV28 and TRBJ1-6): DVKVTQSSRYLVKRTGEKVFLECVQDMDHENMFWYRQDPGLGLRLIYFSYDVKMKEKGDIPEGYSVSREKKERFSLILESASTNQTSMYLCASSSTEGKVGGSPLHFGNGTRLTVT.

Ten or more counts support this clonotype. The CDR3 loop reads CSARRPSGGPDTQYF. In DNA form, the CDR3 reads TGCAGTGCTAGAAGACCCAGCGGGGGCCCGGATACGCAGTATTTT. V is TRBV20-1 and J is TRBJ2-3, with 8 bases lining up with TRBD2. This CDR3 comprises 15 residues. The germline V gene has CDR1 DFQATT and CDR2 SNEGSKA (reference sequence). With V trimmed by 2 bases and J by 6 bases, 10 bases remained unmatched.

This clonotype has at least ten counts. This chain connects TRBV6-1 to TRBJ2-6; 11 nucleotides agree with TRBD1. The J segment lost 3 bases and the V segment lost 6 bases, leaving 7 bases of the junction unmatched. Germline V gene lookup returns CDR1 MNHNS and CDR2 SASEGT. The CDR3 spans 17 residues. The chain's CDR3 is CASSLGQGAGGANVLTF. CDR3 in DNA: TGTGCCAGCAGCCTCGGACAGGGGGCAGGTGGGGCCAACGTCCTGACTTTC.

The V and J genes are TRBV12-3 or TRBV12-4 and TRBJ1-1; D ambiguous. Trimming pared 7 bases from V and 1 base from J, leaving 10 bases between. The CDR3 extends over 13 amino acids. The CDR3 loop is CASTLFENTEAFF. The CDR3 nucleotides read TGTGCCAGCACCCTCTTTGAGAACACTGAAGCTTTCTTT.

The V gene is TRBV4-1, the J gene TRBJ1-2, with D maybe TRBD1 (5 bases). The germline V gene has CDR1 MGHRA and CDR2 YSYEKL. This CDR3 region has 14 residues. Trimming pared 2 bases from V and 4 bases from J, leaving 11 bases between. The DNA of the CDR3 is TGCGCCAGCAGCCAACCCCTACAGGCCTATGGCTACACCTTC. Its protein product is CASSQPLQAYGYTF.

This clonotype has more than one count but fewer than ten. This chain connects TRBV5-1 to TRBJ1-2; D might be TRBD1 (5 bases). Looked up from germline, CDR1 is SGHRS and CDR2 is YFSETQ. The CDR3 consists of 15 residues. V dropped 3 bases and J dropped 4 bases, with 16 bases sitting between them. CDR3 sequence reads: CASSWSPGDAYGYTF. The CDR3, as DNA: TGCGCCAGCAGCTGGAGCCCCGGGGACGCCTATGGCTACACCTTC.

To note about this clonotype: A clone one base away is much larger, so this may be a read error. The CDR3 DNA sequence: TGTGCCAACAGCTTACGAGGGTACGGGGAGCTGTTTTTT. Translation gives CANSLRGYGELFF. The chain recombines TRBV7-9 with TRBJ2-2, with a tentative D call TRBD2 (5 bases). CDR1 is SEHNR, CDR2 FQNEAQ, per germline (reference sequence). The CDR3 is 13 residues long.

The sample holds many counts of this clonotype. The CDR3 is CSVQTTGQGDEQYF. CDR3 nucleotides: TGCAGCGTGCAAACGACGGGACAGGGAGATGAGCAGTACTTC. The rearrangement uses TRBV20-1 and TRBJ2-7; TRBD1 aligns across 9 bases. The CDR3 consists of 14 residues. The germline V gene encodes CDR1 DFQATT and CDR2 SNEGSKA (reference sequence).

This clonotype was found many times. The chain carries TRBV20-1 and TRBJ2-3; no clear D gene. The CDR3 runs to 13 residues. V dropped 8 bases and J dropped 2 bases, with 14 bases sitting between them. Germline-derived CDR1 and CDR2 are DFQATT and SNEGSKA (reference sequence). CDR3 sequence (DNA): TGCAGTCTATACAGAGACTTCACAGATACGCAGTATTTT. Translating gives CSLYRDFTDTQYF.

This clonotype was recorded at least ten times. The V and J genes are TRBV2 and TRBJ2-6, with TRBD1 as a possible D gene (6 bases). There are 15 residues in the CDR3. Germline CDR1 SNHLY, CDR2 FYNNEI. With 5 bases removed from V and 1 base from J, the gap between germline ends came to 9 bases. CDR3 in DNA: TGTGCCAGCAGTAAAGGACAGTCTGGGGCCAACGTCCTGACTTTC. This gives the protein CASSKGQSGANVLTF.

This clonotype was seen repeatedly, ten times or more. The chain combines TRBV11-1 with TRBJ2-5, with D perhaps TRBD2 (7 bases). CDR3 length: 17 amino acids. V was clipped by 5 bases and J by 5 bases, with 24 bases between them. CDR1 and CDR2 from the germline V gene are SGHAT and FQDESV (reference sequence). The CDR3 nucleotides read TGTGCCAGCAGCCCCCGAGATCGGTGGGGGGGCGGTGAGACCCAGTACTTC. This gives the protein CASSPRDRWGGGETQYF.

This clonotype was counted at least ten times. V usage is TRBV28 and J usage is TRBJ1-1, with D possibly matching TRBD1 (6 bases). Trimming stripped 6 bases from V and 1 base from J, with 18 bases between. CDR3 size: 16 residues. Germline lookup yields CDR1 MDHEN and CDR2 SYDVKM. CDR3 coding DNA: TGTGCCAGCAGCCCAGCCCGGACAGCCGGGAACACTGAAGCTTTCTTT. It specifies CASSPARTAGNTEAFF. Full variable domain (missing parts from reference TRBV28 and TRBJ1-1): DVKVTQSSRYLVKRTGEKVFLECVQDMDHENMFWYRQDPGLGLRLIYFSYDVKMKEKGDIPEGYSVSREKKERFSLILESASTNQTSMYLCASSPARTAGNTEAFFGQGTRLTVV.

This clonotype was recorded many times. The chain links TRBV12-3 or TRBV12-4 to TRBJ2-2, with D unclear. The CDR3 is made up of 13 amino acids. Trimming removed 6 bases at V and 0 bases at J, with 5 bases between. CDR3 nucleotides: TGTGCCAGCAGATCCACGAACACCGGGGAGCTGTTTTTT. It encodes CASRSTNTGELFF.

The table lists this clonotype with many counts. The CDR3 sequence: CASSLDRASTEAFF. DNA of the CDR3: TGTGCCAGCAGTTTGGACAGGGCCAGCACTGAAGCTTTCTTT. The rearrangement links TRBV27 to TRBJ1-1; 8 bases agree with TRBD1. Germline V gene sequence: CDR1 MNHEY, CDR2 SMNVEV (reference sequence). V lost 3 bases and J lost 4; bases outside the gene matches: 4. This CDR3 region has 14 residues.

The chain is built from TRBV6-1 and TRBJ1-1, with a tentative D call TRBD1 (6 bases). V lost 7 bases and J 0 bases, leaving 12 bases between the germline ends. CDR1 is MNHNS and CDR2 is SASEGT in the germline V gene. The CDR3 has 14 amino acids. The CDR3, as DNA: TGTGCCAGCACTTTATACAGGGTGAACACTGAAGCTTTCTTT. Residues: CASTLYRVNTEAFF.

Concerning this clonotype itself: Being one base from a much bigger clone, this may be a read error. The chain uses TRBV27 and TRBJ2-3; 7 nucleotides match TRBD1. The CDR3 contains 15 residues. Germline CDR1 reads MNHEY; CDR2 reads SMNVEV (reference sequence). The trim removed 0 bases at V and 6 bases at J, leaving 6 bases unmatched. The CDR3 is CASSLSGQSVDTQYF. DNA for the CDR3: TGTGCCAGCAGTTTATCGGGACAGAGCGTGGATACGCAGTATTTT.

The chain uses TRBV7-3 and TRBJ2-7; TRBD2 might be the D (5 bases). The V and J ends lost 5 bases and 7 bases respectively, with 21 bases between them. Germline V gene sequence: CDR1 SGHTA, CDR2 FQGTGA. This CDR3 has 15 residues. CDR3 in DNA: TGTGCCAGCAGCCCCCAGGACTCCCTATTGGGGGAGCAGTACTTC. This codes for CASSPQDSLLGEQYF.

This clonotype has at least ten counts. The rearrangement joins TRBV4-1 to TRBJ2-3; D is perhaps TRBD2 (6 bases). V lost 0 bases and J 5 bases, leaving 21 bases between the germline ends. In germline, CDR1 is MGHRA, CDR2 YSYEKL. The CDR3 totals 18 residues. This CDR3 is CASSQDISLGGIGDTQYF. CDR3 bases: TGCGCCAGCAGCCAAGACATCAGCTTGGGAGGTATAGGAGATACGCAGTATTTT.

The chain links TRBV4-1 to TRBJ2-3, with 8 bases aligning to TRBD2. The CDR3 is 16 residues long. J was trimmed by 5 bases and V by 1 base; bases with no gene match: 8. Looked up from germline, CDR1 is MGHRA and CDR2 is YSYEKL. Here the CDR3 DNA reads TGCGCCAGCAGCCAAGTGATTATAGCGGGGAAAGATACGCAGTATTTT. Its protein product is CASSQVIIAGKDTQYF.

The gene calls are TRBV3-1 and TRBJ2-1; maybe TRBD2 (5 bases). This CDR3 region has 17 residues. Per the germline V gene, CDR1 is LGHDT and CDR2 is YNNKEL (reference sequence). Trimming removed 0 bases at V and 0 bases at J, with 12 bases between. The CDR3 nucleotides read TGTGCCAGCAGCCAAGATACCCGGAGGAGCTCCTACAATGAGCAGTTCTTC. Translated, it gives CASSQDTRRSSYNEQFF.

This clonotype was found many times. This CDR3 reads CASSYREGVTPEAFF. The CDR3 DNA follows: TGTGCCAGCAGCTACAGGGAGGGAGTTACCCCTGAAGCTTTCTTT. The V gene is TRBV5-4, the J gene TRBJ1-1, with D perhaps matching TRBD1 (6 bases). Germline V gene lookup returns CDR1 SGHNT and CDR2 YYREEE (reference sequence). The CDR3 covers 15 residues. V shed 3 bases and J shed 6 bases, with 18 bases lying between them. Complete variable domain (other parts from reference TRBV5-4 and TRBJ1-1): ETGVTQSPTHLIKTRGQQVTLRCSSQSGHNTVSWYQQALGQGPQFIFQYYREEENGRGNFPPRFSGLQFPNYSSELNVNALELDDSALYLCASSYREGVTPEAFFGQGTRLTVV.

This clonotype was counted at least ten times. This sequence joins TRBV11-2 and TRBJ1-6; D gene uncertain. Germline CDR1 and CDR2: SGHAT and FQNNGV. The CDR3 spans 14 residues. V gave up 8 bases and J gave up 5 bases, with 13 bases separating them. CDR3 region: CASGRPPHNSPLHF. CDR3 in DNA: TGTGCCAGCGGGAGACCTCCGCATAATTCACCCCTCCACTTT.

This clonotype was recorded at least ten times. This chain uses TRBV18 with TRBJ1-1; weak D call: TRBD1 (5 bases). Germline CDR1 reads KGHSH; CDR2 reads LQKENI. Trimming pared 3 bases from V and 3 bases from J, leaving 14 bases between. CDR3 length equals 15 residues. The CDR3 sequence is CASSPGGGVDTEAFF. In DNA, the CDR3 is TGTGCCAGCTCACCCGGCGGAGGGGTTGACACTGAAGCTTTCTTT.

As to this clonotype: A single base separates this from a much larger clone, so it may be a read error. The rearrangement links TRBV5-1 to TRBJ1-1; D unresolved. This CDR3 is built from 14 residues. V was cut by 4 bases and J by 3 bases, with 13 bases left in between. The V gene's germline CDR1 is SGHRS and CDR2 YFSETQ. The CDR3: CASSRAGWDTEAFF. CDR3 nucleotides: TGCGCCAGCAGCAGGGCAGGTTGGGACACTGAAGCTTTCTTT.

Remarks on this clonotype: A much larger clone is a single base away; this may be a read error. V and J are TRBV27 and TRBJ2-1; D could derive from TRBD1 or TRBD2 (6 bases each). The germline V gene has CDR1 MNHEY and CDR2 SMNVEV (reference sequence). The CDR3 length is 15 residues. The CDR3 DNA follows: TGTGCCAGCAGTCTCGGGGGCATCTCCTACAATGAGCAGTCCTTC. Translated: CASSLGGISYNEQSF.

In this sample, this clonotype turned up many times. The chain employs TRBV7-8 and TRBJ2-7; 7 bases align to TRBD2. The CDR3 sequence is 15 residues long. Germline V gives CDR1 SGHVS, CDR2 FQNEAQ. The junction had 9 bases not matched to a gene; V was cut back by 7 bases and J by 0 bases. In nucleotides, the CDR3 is TGTGCCAGCAACCCCGGGACTATTAGCTCCTACGAGCAGTACTTC. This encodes CASNPGTISSYEQYF. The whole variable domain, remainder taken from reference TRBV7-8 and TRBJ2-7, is GAGVSQSPRYKVAKRGQDVALRCDPISGHVSLFWYQQALGQGPEFLTYFQNEAQLDKSGLPSDRFFAERPEGSVSTLKIQRTQQEDSAVYLCASNPGTISSYEQYFGPGTRLTVT.